This T cell receptor (beta chain) was sequenced in a study of control samples from healthy donors and cancer patients. Data came from immunoSEQ multiplex PCR; TCRdb stores just in-frame clones and leaves some out. Counted here are around 230,000 clones, around 94% occurring once; the ten biggest clones make up approximately 1.5%. A remark on this clone: Compared with germline, one end of the junction differs, possibly owing to a read error.

The CDR3 runs 16 residues. Germline assignment: CDR1 SSHAT and CDR2 FNYEAQ (reference sequence). Sequences were obtained from blood. This receptor was obtained from a man aged 50 to 60 in good health. This sequence joins TRBV7-7 and TRBJ2-2; D remains unclear. The CDR3 nucleotides are TGTGCTAGCAGCTTACGCACGGGTGGCGGCACCGGGGAGCTGTTTTTT. Protein product: CASSLRTGGGTGELFF.